Shown below are 5 T cell receptor beta chains from a single sample sequenced in a study. TCRdb passed the 5' RACE reads through MiXCR, listing each CDR3 protein once. Counted here are 45,000 to 55,000 distinct CDR3 sequences, approximately 25% occurring once; the ten biggest clones make up 3% to 4%. The source material was tumor-infiltrating naive CD4+ T cells sorted from the breast tumor. As to subset: naive CD4+ T cells, CD4+CD45RA+CD25-. Source of these receptors: a female donor with breast cancer.

V gene TRBV12-3 or TRBV12-4 combines with J gene TRBJ1-1; 7 nucleotides align to TRBD1. The CDR3 sequence is 14 residues long. The V gene end was trimmed by 7 bases and the J gene end by 4 bases; junction bases not matched to a gene: 9. The CDR3 region is CASKDQGGVTEAFF. The CDR3 nucleotides are TGTGCCAGCAAAGATCAGGGGGGGGTCACTGAAGCTTTCTTT.

The V and J genes are TRBV18 and TRBJ2-3; TRBD1 agrees at 7 bases. CDR1 is KGHSH, CDR2 LQKENI, per germline. After removal of 8 bases from V and 6 bases from J, the junction contained 11 bases not matched to a gene. The CDR3 runs 14 residues. The CDR3 nucleotides read TGTGCCAGCAGTTCCACCGACAGGGAGGATACGCAGTATTTT. It encodes CASSSTDREDTQYF.

This clonotype was recorded a few times. V gene TRBV12-5 combines with J gene TRBJ1-1, with TRBD1 matching over 10 bases. Germline V lookup: CDR1 LGHNT, CDR2 FRNRAP. The CDR3 length is 13 residues. The V and J ends lost 7 bases and 5 bases, in that order; junction bases with no gene match: 4. The CDR3 DNA is TGTGCTAGTGCCCGGACAGGGGGGACTGAAGCTTTCTTT. Amino acids: CASARTGGTEAFF.

For this clonotype: One end of the junction varies from germline; a read error may be responsible. The V and J genes are TRBV20-1 and TRBJ2-7, with TRBD2 identical over 14 bases. The length of the CDR3 is 22 residues. Per the germline V gene, CDR1 is DFQATT and CDR2 is SNEGSKA (reference sequence). Here the CDR3 reads CSAEPPGTGGFGTSGSSHEQYF. The CDR3 nucleotides read TGCAGTGCTGAGCCCCCCGGGACAGGGGGTTTTGGGACTAGCGGGAGCTCCCACGAGCAGTACTTC.

This clonotype is medium-sized within its sample. The chain has TRBV7-2 and TRBJ2-1; D is undetermined. V lost 8 bases and J 4 bases, leaving 6 bases between the germline ends. The CDR3 runs to 11 residues. Looked up from germline, CDR1 is SGHTA and CDR2 is FQGNSA. CDR3 in DNA: TGTGCCAGCGGCGCGTACAATGAGCAGTTCTTC. Translating it yields CASGAYNEQFF.